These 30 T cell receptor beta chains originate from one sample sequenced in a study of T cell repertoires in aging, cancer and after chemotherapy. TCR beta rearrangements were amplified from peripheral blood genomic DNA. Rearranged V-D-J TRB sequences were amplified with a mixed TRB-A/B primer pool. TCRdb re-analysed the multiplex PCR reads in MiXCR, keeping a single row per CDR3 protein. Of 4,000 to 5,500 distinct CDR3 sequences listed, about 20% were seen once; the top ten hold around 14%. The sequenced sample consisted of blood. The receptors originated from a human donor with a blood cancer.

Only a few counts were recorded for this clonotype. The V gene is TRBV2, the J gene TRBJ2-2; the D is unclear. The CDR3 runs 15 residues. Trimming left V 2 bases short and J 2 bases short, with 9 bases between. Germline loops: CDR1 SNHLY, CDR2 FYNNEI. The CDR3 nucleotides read TGTGCCAGCAGTGAAAATGAGAGAAACACCGGGGAGCTGTTTTTT. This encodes CASSENERNTGELFF.

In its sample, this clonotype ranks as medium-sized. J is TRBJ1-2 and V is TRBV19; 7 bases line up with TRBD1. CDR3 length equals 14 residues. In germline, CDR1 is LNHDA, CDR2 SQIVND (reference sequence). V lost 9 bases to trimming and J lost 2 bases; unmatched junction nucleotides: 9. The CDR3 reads CARKTGKKNYGYTF. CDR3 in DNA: TGTGCCAGAAAGACAGGGAAGAAAAACTATGGCTACACCTTC.

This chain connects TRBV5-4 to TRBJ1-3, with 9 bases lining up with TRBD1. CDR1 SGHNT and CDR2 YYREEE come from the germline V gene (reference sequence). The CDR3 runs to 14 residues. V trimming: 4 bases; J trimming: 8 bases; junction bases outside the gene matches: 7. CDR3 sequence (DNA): TGTGCCAGCAGCCAGACAGGGGGGCGAGACACCATATATTTT. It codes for CASSQTGGRDTIYF.

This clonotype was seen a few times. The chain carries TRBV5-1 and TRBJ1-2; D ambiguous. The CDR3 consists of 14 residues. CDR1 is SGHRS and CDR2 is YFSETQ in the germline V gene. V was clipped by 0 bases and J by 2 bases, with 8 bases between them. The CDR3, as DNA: TGCGCCAGCAGCTTGGATGGCAGGAACTATGGCTACACCTTC. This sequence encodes CASSLDGRNYGYTF.

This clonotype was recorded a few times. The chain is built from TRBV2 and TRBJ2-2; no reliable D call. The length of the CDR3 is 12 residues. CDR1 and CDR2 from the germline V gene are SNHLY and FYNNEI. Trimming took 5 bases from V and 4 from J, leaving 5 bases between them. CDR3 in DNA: TGTGCCAGCAGTCTTACCACCGGGGAGCTGTTTTTT. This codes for CASSLTTGELFF.

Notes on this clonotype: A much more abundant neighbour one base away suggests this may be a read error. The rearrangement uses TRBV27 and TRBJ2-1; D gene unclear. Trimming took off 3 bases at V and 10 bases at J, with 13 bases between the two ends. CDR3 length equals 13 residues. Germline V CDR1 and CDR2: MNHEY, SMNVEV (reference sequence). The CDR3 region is CASSFLTSKEQFF. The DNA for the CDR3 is TGTGCCAGCAGTTTCCTAACCTCTAAAGAGCAGTTCTTC.

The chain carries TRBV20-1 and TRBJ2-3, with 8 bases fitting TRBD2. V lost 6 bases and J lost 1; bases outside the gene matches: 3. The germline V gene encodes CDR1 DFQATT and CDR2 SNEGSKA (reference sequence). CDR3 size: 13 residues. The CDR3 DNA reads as TGCAGTGCCGCGGGGGGCCGCACAGATACGCAGTATTTT. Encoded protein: CSAAGGRTDTQYF.

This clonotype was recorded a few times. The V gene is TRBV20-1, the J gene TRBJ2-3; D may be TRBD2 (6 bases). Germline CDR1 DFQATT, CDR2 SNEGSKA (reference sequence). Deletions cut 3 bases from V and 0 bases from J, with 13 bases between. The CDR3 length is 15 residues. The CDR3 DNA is TGCAGTGCTAGGGAAGGACTAACTAGCACAGATACGCAGTATTTT. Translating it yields CSAREGLTSTDTQYF.

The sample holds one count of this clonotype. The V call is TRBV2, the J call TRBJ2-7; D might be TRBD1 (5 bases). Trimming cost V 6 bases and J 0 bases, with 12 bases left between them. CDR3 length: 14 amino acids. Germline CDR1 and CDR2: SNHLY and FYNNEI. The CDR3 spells CASRRHRPSYEQYF. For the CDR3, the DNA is TGTGCCAGCAGGAGGCACAGGCCCTCCTACGAGCAGTACTTC.

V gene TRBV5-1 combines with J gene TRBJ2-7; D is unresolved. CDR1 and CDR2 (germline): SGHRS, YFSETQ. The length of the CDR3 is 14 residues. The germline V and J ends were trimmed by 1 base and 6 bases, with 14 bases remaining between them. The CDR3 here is CASSLTSAEGEQYF. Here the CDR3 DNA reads TGCGCCAGCAGCTTGACAAGCGCTGAAGGCGAGCAGTACTTC.

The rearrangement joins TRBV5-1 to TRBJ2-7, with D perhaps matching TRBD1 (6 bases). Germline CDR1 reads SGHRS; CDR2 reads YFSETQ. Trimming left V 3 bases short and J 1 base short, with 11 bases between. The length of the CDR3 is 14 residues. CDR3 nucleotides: TGCGCCAGCAGCTCGCAGGGGATGTCCTACGAGCAGTACTTC. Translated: CASSSQGMSYEQYF.

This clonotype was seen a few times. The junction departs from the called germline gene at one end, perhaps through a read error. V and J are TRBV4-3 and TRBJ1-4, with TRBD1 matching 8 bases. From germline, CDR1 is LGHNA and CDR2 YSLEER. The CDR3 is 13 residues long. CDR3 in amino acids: CASSQDTGGKLFF. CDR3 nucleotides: TGTGCCAGCAGCCAAGATACAGGGGGAAAACTGTTTTTT.

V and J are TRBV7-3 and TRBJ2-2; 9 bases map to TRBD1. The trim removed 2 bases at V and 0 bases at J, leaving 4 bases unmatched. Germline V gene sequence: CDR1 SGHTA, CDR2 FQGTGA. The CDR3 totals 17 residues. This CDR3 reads CASSLGNRGPNTGELFF. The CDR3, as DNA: TGTGCCAGCAGCTTAGGGAACAGGGGGCCGAACACCGGGGAGCTGTTTTTT.

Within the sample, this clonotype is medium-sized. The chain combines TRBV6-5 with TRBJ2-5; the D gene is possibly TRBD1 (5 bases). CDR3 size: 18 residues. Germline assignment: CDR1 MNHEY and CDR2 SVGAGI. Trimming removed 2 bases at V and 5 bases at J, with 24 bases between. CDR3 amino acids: CASSYQIPRGHLGETQYF. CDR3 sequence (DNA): TGTGCCAGCAGTTACCAAATTCCTCGAGGACATCTCGGGGAGACCCAGTACTTC.

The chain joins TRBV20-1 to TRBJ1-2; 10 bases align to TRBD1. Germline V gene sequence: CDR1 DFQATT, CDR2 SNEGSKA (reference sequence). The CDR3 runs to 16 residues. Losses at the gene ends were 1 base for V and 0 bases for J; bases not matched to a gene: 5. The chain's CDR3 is CSARVGTGVSNYGYTF. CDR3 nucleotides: TGCAGTGCTAGAGTGGGGACAGGGGTATCTAACTATGGCTACACCTTC.

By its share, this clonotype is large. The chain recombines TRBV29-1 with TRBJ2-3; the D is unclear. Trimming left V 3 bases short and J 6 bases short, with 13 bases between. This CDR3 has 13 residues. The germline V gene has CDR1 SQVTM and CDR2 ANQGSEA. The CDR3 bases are TGCAGCGTTGACGGCAGGTCAACCGATACGCAGTATTTT. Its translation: CSVDGRSTDTQYF.

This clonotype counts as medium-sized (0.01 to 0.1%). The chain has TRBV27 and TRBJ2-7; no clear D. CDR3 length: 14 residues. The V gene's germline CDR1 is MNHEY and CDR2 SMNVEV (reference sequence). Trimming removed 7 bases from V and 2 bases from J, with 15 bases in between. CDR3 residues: CASTGTSLPYEQYF. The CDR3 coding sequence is TGTGCCAGCACCGGAACCTCTCTTCCCTACGAGCAGTACTTC.

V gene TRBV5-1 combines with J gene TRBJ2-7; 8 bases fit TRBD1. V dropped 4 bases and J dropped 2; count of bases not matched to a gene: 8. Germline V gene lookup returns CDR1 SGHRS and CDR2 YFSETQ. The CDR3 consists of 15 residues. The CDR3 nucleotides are TGCGCCAGCAGCAGTGGGGGGACAGGACCCTACGAGCAGTACTTC. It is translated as CASSSGGTGPYEQYF.

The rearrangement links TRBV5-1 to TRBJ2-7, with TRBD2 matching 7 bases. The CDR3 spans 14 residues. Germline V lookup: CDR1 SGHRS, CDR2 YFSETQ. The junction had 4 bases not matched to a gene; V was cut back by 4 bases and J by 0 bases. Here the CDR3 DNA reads TGCGCCAGCAGCCAAGCGGGGAGCTCCTACGAGCAGTACTTC. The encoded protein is CASSQAGSSYEQYF.

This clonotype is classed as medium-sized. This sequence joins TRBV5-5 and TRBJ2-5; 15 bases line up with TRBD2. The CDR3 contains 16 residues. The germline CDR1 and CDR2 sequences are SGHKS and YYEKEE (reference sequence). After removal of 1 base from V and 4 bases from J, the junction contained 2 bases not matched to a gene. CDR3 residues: CASSLMGLAGGETQYF. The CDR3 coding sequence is TGTGCCAGCAGCTTGATGGGACTAGCGGGGGGAGAGACCCAGTACTTC.

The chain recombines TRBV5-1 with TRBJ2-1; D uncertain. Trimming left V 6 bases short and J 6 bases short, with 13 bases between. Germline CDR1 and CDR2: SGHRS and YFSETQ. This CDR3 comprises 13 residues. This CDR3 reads CASTSIGINEQFF. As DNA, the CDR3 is TGCGCCAGCACCTCTATAGGGATCAATGAGCAGTTCTTC.

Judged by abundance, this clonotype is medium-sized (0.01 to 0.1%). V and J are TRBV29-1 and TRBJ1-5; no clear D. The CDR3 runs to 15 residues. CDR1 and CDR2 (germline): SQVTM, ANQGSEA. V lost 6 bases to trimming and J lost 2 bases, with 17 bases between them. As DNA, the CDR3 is TGCAGCGTGGCGGACGGCCTCTTGGGCAATCAGCCCCAGCATTTT. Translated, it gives CSVADGLLGNQPQHF.

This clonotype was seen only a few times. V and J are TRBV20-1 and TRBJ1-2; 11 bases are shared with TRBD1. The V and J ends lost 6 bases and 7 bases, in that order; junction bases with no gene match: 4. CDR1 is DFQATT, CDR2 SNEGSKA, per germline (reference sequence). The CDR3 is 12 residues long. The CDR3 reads CSARTGGGGYTF. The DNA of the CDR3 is TGCAGTGCGAGGACAGGGGGCGGTGGCTACACCTTC.

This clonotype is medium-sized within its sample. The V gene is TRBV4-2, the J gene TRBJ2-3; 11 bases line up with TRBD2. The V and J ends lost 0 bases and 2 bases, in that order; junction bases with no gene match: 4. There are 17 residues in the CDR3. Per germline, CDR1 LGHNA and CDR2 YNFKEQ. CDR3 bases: TGTGCCAGCAGCCAAGATCTAGCGGGGGGCCCCACAGATACGCAGTATTTT. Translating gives CASSQDLAGGPTDTQYF.

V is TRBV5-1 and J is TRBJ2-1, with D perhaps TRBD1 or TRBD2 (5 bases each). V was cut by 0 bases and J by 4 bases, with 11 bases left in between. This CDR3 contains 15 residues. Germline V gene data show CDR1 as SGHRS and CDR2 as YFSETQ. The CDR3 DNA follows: TGCGCCAGCAGCTTGGGGGGGTCCCCTTACAATGAGCAGTTCTTC. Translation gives CASSLGGSPYNEQFF.

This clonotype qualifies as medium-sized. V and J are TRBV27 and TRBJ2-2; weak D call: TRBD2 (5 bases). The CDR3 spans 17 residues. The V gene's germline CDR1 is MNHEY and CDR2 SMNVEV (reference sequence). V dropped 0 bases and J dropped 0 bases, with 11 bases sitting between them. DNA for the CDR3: TGTGCCAGCAGTTTATCTCAGGACTTCGCGAACACCGGGGAGCTGTTTTTT. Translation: CASSLSQDFANTGELFF.

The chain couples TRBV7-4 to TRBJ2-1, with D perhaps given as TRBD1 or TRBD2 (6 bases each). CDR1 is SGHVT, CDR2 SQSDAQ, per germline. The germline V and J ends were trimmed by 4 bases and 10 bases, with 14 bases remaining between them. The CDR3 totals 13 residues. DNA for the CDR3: TGTGCCAGCAGCTCCTACGGGGGCCGGGAGCAGTTCTTC. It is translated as CASSSYGGREQFF.

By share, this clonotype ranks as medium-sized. Here the CDR3 reads CASRPGSGGSPLHF. The DNA for the CDR3 is TGTGCCAGCAGGCCCGGGAGCGGAGGTTCACCCCTCCACTTT. The V call is TRBV6-5, the J call TRBJ1-6; no definite D call. V dropped 6 bases and J dropped 9 bases, with 15 bases sitting between them. Germline CDR1 reads MNHEY; CDR2 reads SVGAGI. The CDR3 sequence is 14 residues long.

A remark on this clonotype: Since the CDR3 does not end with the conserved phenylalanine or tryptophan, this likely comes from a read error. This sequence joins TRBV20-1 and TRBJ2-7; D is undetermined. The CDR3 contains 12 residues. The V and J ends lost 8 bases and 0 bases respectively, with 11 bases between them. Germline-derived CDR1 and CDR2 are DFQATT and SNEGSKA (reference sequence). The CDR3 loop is CSTLLSSYEQYL. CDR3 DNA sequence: TGCAGTACCCTTCTAAGCTCCTACGAGCAGTACTTA.

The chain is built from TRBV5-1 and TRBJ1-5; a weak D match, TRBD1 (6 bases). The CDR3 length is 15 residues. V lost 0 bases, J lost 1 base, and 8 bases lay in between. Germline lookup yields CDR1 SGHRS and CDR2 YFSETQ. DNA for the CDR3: TGCGCCAGCAGCTTGGTAACAGGGAGCAATCAGCCCCAGCATTTT. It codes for CASSLVTGSNQPQHF.